The 10 T cell receptor beta chains reported below all come from one sample, sequenced in a study of T cells in Graves' hyperthyroidism and ophthalmopathy. The investigators amplified TCR beta CDR3 regions from RNA transcripts. In the first-round RT-PCR of the TCR CDR3, the HTBI primer set was used. TCRdb recomputed calls from the multiplex PCR reads with MiXCR, one row per CDR3 protein. The data show fewer than 800,000 distinct CDR3 sequences, with about a sixth seen just once and 8.4% held by the top ten. The sample comprised blood. Receptor source: a man aged 18 to 29 with Graves' hyperthyroidism.

This clonotype was picked up many times. This rearrangement joins TRBV12-3 or TRBV12-4 to TRBJ2-1; D gene unclear. The CDR3 runs to 14 residues. With 5 bases removed from V and 7 bases from J, the gap between germline ends came to 15 bases. As DNA, the CDR3 is TGTGCCAGCAGTGGCTGGACCTCTGGGAATGAGCAGTTCTTC. Amino acid sequence: CASSGWTSGNEQFF.

This sequence joins TRBV5-1 and TRBJ2-2; TRBD2 matches 14 bases. This CDR3 is 18 amino acids long. In germline, CDR1 is SGHRS, CDR2 YFSETQ. After removal of 4 bases from V and 4 bases from J, the junction contained 9 bases not matched to a gene. CDR3 in amino acids: CASSMGLAGEGGTGELFF. CDR3 bases: TGCGCCAGCAGCATGGGACTAGCGGGAGAAGGTGGCACCGGGGAGCTGTTTTTT.

This clonotype came up many times. The CDR3 DNA follows: TGTGCCTGGAGTGTTTGGGGCCAACCCACAGATACGCAGTATTTT. This sequence encodes CAWSVWGQPTDTQYF. This chain links TRBV30 with TRBJ2-3, with a weak D call TRBD1 (5 bases). The CDR3 is 15 residues long. The germline gives CDR1 GTSNPN, CDR2 SVGIG (reference sequence). V was clipped by 0 bases and J by 2 bases, with 12 bases between them. Full variable domain (rest looked up from reference TRBV30 and TRBJ2-3): SQTIHQWPATLVQPVGSPLSLECTVEGTSNPNLYWYRQAAGRGLQLLFYSVGIGQISSEVPQNLSASRPQDRQFILSSKKLLLSDSGFYLCAWSVWGQPTDTQYFGPGTRLTVL.

This clonotype was seen ten or more times. The chain employs TRBV12-3 or TRBV12-4 and TRBJ2-3; 8 bases agree with TRBD2. With 1 base clipped from V and 4 bases from J, the junction kept 10 bases outside the gene matches. The CDR3 spans 17 residues. The CDR3 protein is CASSLGVAPAGADTQYF. The CDR3 DNA reads as TGTGCCAGCAGTTTAGGTGTAGCGCCAGCGGGGGCAGATACGCAGTATTTT.

The chain recombines TRBV29-1 with TRBJ2-1, with 8 positions matching TRBD1. V was pared by 4 bases and J by 10 bases, with 6 bases of the junction left unmatched. Germline lookup yields CDR1 SQVTM and CDR2 ANQGSEA. This CDR3 has 12 amino acids. The CDR3 loop is CSVVSGGVEQFF. The CDR3 DNA follows: TGCAGCGTTGTTTCAGGGGGCGTAGAGCAGTTCTTC.

This clonotype has ten or more counts. V gene TRBV18 combines with J gene TRBJ1-5; 7 nucleotides match TRBD1. The V gene's germline CDR1 is KGHSH and CDR2 LQKENI. Trimming removed 3 bases from V and 0 bases from J; junction bases left unmatched: 8. CDR3 length: 17 residues. DNA for the CDR3: TGTGCCAGCTCACCCTTCGGGACAGCCCATAGCAATCAGCCCCAGCATTTT. Translation gives CASSPFGTAHSNQPQHF. The whole variable domain, filled in from reference TRBV18 and TRBJ1-5, reads NAGVMQNPRHLVRRRGQEARLRCSPMKGHSHVYWYRQLPEEGLKFMVYLQKENIIDESGMPKERFSAEFPKEGPSILRIQQVVRGDSAAYFCASSPFGTAHSNQPQHFGDGTRLSIL.

This clonotype was counted between two and nine times. The chain employs TRBV7-3 and TRBJ2-1; either TRBD1 or TRBD2 may fit D (5 bases each). CDR3 size: 16 residues. The V end lost 1 base, the J end lost 1 base, and 11 bases lay between the germline ends. The germline gives CDR1 SGHTA, CDR2 FQGTGA. CDR3 sequence reads: CASSLNGATSYNEQFF. Written as DNA, the CDR3 is TGTGCCAGCAGCTTAAACGGGGCCACGTCCTACAATGAGCAGTTCTTC.

This chain joins TRBV6-6 and TRBJ2-4, with a weak D call TRBD2 (8 bases). Germline V gives CDR1 MNHNY, CDR2 SVGAGI (reference sequence). V lost 0 bases, J lost 9 bases, and 18 bases lay in between. This CDR3 comprises 16 residues. The CDR3 sequence: CASSYSPGGTRGIQYF. DNA of the CDR3: TGTGCCAGCAGTTACTCGCCAGGGGGGACTAGGGGCATTCAGTACTTC.

Comments on this clonotype: The junction departs from the called germline gene at one end, perhaps through a read error. The CDR3: CVSSLAGYNEQFF. CDR3 coding DNA: TGTGTCAGCAGCTTAGCCGGATACAATGAGCAGTTCTTC. This chain joins TRBV7-2 and TRBJ2-1; D not certain. Germline-derived CDR1 and CDR2 are SGHTA and FQGNSA. The CDR3 length is 13 residues. Combining the CDR3 with reference TRBV7-2 and TRBJ2-1 gives the whole variable domain GAGVSQSPSNKVTEKGKDVELRCDPISGHTALYWYRQSLGQGLEFLIYFQGNSAPDKSGLPSDRFSAERTGGSVSTLTIQRTQQEDSAVYLCVSSLAGYNEQFFGPGTRLTVL.

V and J are TRBV9 and TRBJ2-7; no clear D. Deletions cut 3 bases from V and 3 bases from J, with 16 bases between. CDR3 length equals 15 residues. CDR1 and CDR2 (germline): SGDLS, YYNGEE. CDR3: CASSASPGRNYEQYF. In nucleotides, the CDR3 is TGTGCCAGCAGCGCCTCTCCCGGGCGGAACTACGAGCAGTACTTC.